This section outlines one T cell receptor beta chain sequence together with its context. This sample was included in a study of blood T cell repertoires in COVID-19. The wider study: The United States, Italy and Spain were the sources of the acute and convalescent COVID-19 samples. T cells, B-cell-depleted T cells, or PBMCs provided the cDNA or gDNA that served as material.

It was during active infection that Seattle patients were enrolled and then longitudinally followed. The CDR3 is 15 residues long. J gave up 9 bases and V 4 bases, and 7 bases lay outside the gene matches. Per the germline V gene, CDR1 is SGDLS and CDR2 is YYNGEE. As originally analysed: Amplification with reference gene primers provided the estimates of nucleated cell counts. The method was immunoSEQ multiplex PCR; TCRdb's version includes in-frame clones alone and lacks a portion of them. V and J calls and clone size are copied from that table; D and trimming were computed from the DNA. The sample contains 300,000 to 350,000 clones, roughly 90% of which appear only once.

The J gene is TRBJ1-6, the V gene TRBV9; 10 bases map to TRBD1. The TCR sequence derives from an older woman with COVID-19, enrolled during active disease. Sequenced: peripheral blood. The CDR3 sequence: CASSPQGQGTSPLHF. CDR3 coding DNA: TGTGCCAGCAGCCCCCAGGGACAGGGGACTTCACCCCTCCACTTT. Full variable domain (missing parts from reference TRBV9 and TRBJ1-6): DSGVTQTPKHLITATGQRVTLRCSPRSGDLSVYWYQQSLDQGLQFLIQYYNGEERAKGNILERFSAQQFPDLHSELNLSSLELGDSALYFCASSPQGQGTSPLHFGNGTRLTVT.